This T cell receptor beta chain is from a study of control samples from healthy donors and cancer patients. Profiling relied on immunoSEQ multiplex PCR, and the TCRdb table lists in-frame clones only, not all of them. The sample contains about 100,000 clones, about 92% of which appear only once. CDR3 size: 17 residues. Germline V CDR1 and CDR2: KGHSH, LQKENI. V lost 8 bases and J lost 6, with 27 bases in between. This clone was found once. The clonotype was recovered from a young woman in good health. The material sequenced was blood. The rearrangement joins TRBV18 to TRBJ2-3, with D uncertain. CDR3 sequence: CASQAISGTSTGDTQYF. CDR3 coding DNA: TGTGCCAGCCAAGCCATCTCGGGTACGTCCACCGGGGATACGCAGTATTTT.